This T cell receptor (beta chain) originates from a study of T cell responses to AZD1222 COVID-19 vaccine. Points from the study as a whole: Two doses of AZD1222 preceded a rise in Spike-specific TCR breadth and depth.

The CDR3 is made up of 12 amino acids. Trimming took 10 bases from V and 5 from J, leaving 11 bases between them. Comments on this clone: The target antigen is unknown.

Assay used: immunoSEQ multiplex PCR; TCRdb lists only in-frame clones, some missing. The table has some 110,000 clones, 85% to 90% seen once. This chain links TRBV12-3 or TRBV12-4 with TRBJ2-2; D is possibly TRBD1 (5 bases). The material sequenced was peripheral blood, taken on day 0 of AZD1222 vaccination. This TCR came from an adult in good health. In DNA form, the CDR3 reads TGTGCCACCTCATCAGGGACCGGGGAGCTGTTTTTT. It is translated as CATSSGTGELFF.